This T cell receptor beta chain was documented in a study of OX40 agonist ivuxolimab in advanced cancers. For the study at large: Cohort: roughly 80% men, mean age 60, aged about 23 to 80.

Autoimmune disease history or systemic immunosuppression was exclusionary. The V gene's germline CDR1 is MNHEY and CDR2 SVGAGI. The CDR3 loop spans 14 amino acids. V gave up 2 bases and J gave up 3 bases, with 10 bases separating them. Findings and caveats of the study: With doses of 0.1 to 3.0 mg/kg, CD4+ and CD8+ blood T cells had undergone clonal expansion by week 6. Expanded peripheral T-cell antigen specificity went undetermined.

Generated by immunoSEQ multiplex PCR, the TCRdb table keeps only in-frame clones and is missing some. The sample includes roughly 15,000 clones, 80% seen only once; the top ten take about 14%. With respect to this clone: The antigen is not known.

The rearrangement links TRBV6-5 to TRBJ1-1; maybe TRBD1 (5 bases). The sequenced sample was CD4+ or CD8+ T cells sorted from blood, obtained in a trial of the OX40 agonist ivuxolimab. The receptor was derived from an adult with an advanced solid tumor such as melanoma, head and neck, liver or kidney cancer. The CDR3 DNA reads TGTGCCAGCAGTTACGGGCAGGGCGACACTGAAGCTTTCTTT. Its translation is CASSYGQGDTEAFF.